This T cell receptor (beta chain) was retrieved from a study of blood T cell repertoires in COVID-19. Whole-study context: PBMCs, B-cell-depleted T cells, or T cells provided the cDNA or gDNA that made up the material.

The germline CDR1 and CDR2 sequences are SGHAT and FQNNGV. Trimming removed 1 base at V and 4 bases at J, with 17 bases between. There are 16 residues in the CDR3. Patients at the Seattle site were enrolled during active infection and followed longitudinally. Per the original data handling: Counts of nucleated cells, estimated from reference gene primer amplification, were obtained. TCRdb's table, derived via immunoSEQ multiplex PCR, lists solely in-frame clones and lacks some. For V, J and clone size, that table is used; D and trimming come from the DNA. The sample has over 250,000 clones; just under 90% are singletons.

The specimen was peripheral blood. The sequence was obtained from a woman in her fifties or sixties with COVID-19, enrolled during active disease. The V gene is TRBV11-2, the J gene TRBJ2-7; D perhaps matches TRBD2 (6 bases). The CDR3 reads CASSLGGRGTIYEQYF. CDR3 coding DNA: TGTGCCAGCAGCTTAGGGGGTCGCGGGACCATATACGAGCAGTACTTC.